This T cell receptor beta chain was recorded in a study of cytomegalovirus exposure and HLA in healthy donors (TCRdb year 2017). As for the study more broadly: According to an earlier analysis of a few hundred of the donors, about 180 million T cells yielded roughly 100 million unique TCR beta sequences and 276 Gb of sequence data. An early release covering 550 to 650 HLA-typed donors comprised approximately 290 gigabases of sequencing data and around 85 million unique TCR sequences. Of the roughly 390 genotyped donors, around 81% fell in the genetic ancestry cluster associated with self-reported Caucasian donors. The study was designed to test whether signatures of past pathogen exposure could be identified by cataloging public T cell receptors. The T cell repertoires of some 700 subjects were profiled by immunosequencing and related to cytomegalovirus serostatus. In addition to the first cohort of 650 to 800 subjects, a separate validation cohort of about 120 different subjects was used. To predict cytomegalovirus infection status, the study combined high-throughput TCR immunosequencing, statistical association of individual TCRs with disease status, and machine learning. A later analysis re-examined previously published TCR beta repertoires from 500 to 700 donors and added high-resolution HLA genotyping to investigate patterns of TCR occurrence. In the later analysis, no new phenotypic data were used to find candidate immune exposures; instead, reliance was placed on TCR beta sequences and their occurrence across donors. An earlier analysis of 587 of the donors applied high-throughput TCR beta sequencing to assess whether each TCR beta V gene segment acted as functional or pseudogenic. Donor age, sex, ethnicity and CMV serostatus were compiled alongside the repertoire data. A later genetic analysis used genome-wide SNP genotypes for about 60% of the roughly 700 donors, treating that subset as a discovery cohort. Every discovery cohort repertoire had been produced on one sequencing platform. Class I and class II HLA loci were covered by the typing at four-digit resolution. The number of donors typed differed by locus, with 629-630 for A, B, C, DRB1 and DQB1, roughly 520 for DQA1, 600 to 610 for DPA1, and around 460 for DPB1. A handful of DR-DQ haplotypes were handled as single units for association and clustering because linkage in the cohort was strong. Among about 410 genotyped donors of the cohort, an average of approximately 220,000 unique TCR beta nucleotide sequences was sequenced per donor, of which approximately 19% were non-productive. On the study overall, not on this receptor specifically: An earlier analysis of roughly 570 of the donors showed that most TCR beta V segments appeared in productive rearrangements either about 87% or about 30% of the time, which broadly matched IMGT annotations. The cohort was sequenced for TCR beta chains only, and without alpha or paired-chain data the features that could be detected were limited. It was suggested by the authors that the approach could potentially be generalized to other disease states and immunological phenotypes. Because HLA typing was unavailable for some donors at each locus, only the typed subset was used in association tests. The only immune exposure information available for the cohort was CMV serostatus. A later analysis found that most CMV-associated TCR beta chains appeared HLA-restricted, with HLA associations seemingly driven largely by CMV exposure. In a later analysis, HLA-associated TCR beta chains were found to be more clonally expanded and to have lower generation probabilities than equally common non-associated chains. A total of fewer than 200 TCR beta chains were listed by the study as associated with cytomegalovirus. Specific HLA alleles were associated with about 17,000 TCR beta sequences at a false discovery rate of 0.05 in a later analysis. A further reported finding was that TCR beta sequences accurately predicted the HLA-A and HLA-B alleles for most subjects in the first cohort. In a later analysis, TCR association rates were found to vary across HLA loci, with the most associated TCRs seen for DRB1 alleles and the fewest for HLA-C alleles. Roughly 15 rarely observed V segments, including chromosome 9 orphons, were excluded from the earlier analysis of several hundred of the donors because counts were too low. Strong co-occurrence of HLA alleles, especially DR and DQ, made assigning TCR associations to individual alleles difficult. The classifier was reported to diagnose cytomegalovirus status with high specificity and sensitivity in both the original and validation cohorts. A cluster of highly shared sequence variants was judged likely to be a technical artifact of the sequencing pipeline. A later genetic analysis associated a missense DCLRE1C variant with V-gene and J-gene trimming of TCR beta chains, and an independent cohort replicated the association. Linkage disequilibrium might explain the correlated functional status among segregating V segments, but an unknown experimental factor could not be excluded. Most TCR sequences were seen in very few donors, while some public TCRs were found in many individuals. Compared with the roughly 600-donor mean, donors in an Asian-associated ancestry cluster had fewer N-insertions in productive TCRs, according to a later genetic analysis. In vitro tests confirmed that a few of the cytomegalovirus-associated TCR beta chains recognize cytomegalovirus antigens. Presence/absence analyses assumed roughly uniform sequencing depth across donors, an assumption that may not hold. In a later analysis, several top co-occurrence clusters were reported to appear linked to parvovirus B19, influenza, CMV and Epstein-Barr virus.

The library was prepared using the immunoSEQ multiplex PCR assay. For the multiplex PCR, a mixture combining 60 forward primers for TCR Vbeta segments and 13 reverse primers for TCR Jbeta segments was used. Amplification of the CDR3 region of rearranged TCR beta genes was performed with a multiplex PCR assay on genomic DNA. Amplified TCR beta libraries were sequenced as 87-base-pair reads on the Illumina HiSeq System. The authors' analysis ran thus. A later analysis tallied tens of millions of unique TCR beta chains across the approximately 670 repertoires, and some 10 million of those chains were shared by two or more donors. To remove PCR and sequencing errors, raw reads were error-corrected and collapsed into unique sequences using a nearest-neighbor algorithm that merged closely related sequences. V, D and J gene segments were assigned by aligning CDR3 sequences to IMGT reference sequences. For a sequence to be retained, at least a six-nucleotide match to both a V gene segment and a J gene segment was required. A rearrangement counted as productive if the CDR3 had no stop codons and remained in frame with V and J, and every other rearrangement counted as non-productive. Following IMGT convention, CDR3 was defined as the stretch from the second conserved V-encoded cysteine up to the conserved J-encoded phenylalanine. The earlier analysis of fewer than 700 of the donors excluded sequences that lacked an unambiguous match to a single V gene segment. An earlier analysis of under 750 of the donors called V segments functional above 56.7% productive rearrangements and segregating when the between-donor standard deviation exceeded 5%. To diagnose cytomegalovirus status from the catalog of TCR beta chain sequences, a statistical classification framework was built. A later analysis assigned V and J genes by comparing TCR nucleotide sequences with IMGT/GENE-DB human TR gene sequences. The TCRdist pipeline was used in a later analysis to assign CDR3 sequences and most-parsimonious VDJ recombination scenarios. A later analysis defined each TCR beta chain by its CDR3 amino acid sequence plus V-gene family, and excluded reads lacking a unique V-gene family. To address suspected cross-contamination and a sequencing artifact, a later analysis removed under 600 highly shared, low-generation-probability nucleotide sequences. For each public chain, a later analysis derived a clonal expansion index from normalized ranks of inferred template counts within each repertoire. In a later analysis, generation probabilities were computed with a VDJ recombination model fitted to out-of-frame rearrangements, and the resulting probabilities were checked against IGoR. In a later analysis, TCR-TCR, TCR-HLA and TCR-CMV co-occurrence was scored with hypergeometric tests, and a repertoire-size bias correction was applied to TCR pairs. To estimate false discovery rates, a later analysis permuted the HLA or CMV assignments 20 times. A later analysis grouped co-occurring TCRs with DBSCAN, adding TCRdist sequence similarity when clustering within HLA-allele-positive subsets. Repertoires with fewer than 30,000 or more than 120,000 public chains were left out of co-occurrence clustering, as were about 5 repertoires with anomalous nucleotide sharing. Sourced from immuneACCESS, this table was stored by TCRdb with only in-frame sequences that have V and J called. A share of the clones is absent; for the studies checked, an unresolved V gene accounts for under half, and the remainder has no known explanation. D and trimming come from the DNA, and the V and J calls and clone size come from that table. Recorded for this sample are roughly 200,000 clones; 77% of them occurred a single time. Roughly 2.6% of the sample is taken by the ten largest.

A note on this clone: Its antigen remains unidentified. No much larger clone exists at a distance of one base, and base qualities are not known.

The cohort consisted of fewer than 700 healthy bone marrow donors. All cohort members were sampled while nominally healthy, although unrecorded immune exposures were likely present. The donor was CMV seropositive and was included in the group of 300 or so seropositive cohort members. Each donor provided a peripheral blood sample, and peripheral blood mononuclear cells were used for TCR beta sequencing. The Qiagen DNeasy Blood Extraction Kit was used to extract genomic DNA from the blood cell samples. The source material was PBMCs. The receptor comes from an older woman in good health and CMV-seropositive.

The nucleotide sequence is given as TGTGCCAGCAGTGACTATCCTTTAACCCAGCCCCAGCATTTT. This translates into CASSDYPLTQPQHF. The sequence is built from TRBV2 and TRBJ1-5, with no confident D gene call. V is cut by 3 bases and J by 7 bases, and the space between the germline ends is 13 bases. Based on the germline V gene, the CDR1 and CDR2 sequences are SNHLY and FYNNEI. The CDR3 numbers 14 residues from cysteine through phenylalanine. Left in the record is the CDR3 DNA by itself, 42 bases read in frame from the first base. Here the CDR3 is joined to the reference TRBV2 and TRBJ1-5 genes, and the full variable domain is: EPEVTQTPSHQVTQMGQEVILRCVPISNHLYFYWYRQILGQKVEFLVSFYNNEISEKSEIFDDQFSVERPDGSNFTLKIRSTKLEDSAMYFCASSDYPLTQPQHFGDGTRLSIL.